This T cell receptor (beta chain) was retrieved from a study of human T cells and chemical hapten exposure. The J segment lost 7 bases and the V segment lost 6 bases, leaving 9 bases of the junction unmatched. Germline V gene lookup returns CDR1 SGHTA and CDR2 FQGNSA. The CDR3 sequence is 15 residues long. This clonotype was picked up a small number of times. MiXCR, run by TCRdb on the RACE reads, gives a single entry per CDR3 protein. The data show 150,000 to 200,000 distinct CDR3 sequences, 30% seen once. Regarding time point: pre-sensitization, week 0. Treatment denoted: therapeutic diphenylcyclopropenone sensitization with weekly scalp DPC. Unfractionated whole blood was the source of the extracted total RNA.

The chain links TRBV7-2 to TRBJ1-6; 7 nucleotides match TRBD1. The sequences come from whole blood, collected in connection with sensitization to the hapten diphenylcyclopropenone (DPC). This receptor was identified in a woman aged 30 to 39 with alopecia areata. Some clones in this sample may be carry-over from other donors' samples. CDR3 amino acids: CASRPGGGNNSPLHF. CDR3 nucleotide sequence: TGTGCCAGCAGACCAGGGGGGGGTAACAATTCACCCCTCCACTTT.